The T cell receptor beta chain described here comes from a study of blood T cell repertoires in COVID-19. The germline V gene has CDR1 MGHRA and CDR2 YSYEKL. Trimming took 0 bases from V and 0 from J, leaving 23 bases between them. The CDR3 is 20 residues long. TCRdb's table, derived via immunoSEQ multiplex PCR, lists solely in-frame clones and lacks some. The table lists more than 50,000 clones, less than 75% of them singletons, with over 11% in the top ten. This clone was seen more than once but under ten times. The sample comprised peripheral blood. V and J are TRBV4-1 and TRBJ1-2; D call uncertain. The TCR sequence derives from a woman between 65 and 79 years old with acute or convalescent COVID-19. The chain's CDR3 is CASSQDKKGSWALANYGYTF. The CDR3 bases are TGCGCCAGCAGCCAAGACAAAAAAGGTTCATGGGCTTTAGCTAACTATGGCTACACCTTC.